The rows below give T cell receptor beta chains drawn from one sample of a study of T-cell memory formation after mild COVID-19. Using its own MiXCR run on the 5' RACE reads, TCRdb lists one record per CDR3 protein. Of about 400,000 distinct CDR3 sequences listed, about a sixth were seen once; the top ten hold about 22%. Sequencing was carried out using PBMCs or a T cell subset sorted from them (not recorded which). The receptors were gathered from a man younger than 35 who had mild COVID-19 (a few samples of this study predate the infection). Cell type and time point are not known. Each CDR3 is given with its conserved first and last residue. Each record gives: CDR3 protein, D gene, V gene, J gene. D genes are given only for firm matches.

CDR3aa: CASSYPSGGAVVGEQFF; d_gene: TRBD2; v_gene: TRBV5-1; j_gene: TRBJ2-1
CDR3aa: CASSQSGHRSGGYTF; d_gene: NA; v_gene: TRBV16; j_gene: TRBJ1-2
CDR3aa: CASDRRGGTYNEQFF; d_gene: NA; v_gene: TRBV12-3/TRBV12-4; j_gene: TRBJ2-1
CDR3aa: CASSQPEGLAERFDHNEQFF; d_gene: NA; v_gene: TRBV23-1; j_gene: TRBJ2-1
CDR3aa: CASSLTSSSYNEQFF; d_gene: NA; v_gene: TRBV6-2/TRBV6-3; j_gene: TRBJ2-1
CDR3aa: CASSPRDRGFDEQFF; d_gene: TRBD1; v_gene: TRBV4-3; j_gene: TRBJ2-1
CDR3aa: CSAAVQGLKNQPQHF; d_gene: NA; v_gene: TRBV20-1; j_gene: TRBJ1-5
CDR3aa: CASSLDRAREQYF; d_gene: NA; v_gene: TRBV11-2; j_gene: TRBJ2-7
CDR3aa: CASSQVSGTGPYNEQFF; d_gene: NA; v_gene: TRBV3-1; j_gene: TRBJ2-1
CDR3aa: CSAVARFHIEQYF; d_gene: NA; v_gene: TRBV29-1; j_gene: TRBJ2-7
CDR3aa: CASSPQIGTDATNEKLFF; d_gene: TRBD1; v_gene: TRBV7-6; j_gene: TRBJ1-4
CDR3aa: CASTESGQGNSPLHF; d_gene: TRBD1; v_gene: TRBV7-9; j_gene: TRBJ1-6
CDR3aa: CASSQDSQVISGANVLTF; d_gene: NA; v_gene: TRBV4-1; j_gene: TRBJ2-6
CDR3aa: CASSQDTGITDTQYF; d_gene: NA; v_gene: TRBV3-1; j_gene: TRBJ2-3
CDR3aa: CASSLEAGGSSYNEQFF; d_gene: TRBD2; v_gene: TRBV5-1; j_gene: TRBJ2-1
CDR3aa: CASSRGLAGAQETQYF; d_gene: TRBD2; v_gene: TRBV7-9; j_gene: TRBJ2-5
CDR3aa: CASRWGSSAMGQETQYF; d_gene: NA; v_gene: TRBV12-3/TRBV12-4; j_gene: TRBJ2-5
CDR3aa: CSPGALGTDTQYF; d_gene: NA; v_gene: TRBV20-1; j_gene: TRBJ2-3
CDR3aa: CASSLEGVGETQYF; d_gene: NA; v_gene: TRBV5-1; j_gene: TRBJ2-5
CDR3aa: CASKDREGETQYF; d_gene: NA; v_gene: TRBV2; j_gene: TRBJ2-5
CDR3aa: CASSQGQGEAGAFF; d_gene: TRBD1; v_gene: TRBV3-1; j_gene: TRBJ1-1
CDR3aa: CASSSGTGTEAFF; d_gene: NA; v_gene: TRBV7-9; j_gene: TRBJ1-1
CDR3aa: CASSQEAPGPSTKNIQYF; d_gene: NA; v_gene: TRBV4-2; j_gene: TRBJ2-4
CDR3aa: CASSPSLTSREQFF; d_gene: TRBD2; v_gene: TRBV3-1; j_gene: TRBJ2-1
CDR3aa: CSAPSGGDQETQYF; d_gene: TRBD2; v_gene: TRBV20-1; j_gene: TRBJ2-5
CDR3aa: CASSLGVAGGGELFF; d_gene: TRBD2; v_gene: TRBV7-2; j_gene: TRBJ2-2
CDR3aa: CASSFYQVMNTEAFF; d_gene: NA; v_gene: TRBV12-3/TRBV12-4; j_gene: TRBJ1-1
CDR3aa: CASSLGLAMETQYF; d_gene: TRBD2; v_gene: TRBV6-5; j_gene: TRBJ2-5
CDR3aa: CASSLGLRDSPLHF; d_gene: NA; v_gene: TRBV5-1; j_gene: TRBJ1-6
CDR3aa: CASSSGVLQNYGYTF; d_gene: NA; v_gene: TRBV12-3/TRBV12-4; j_gene: TRBJ1-2
CDR3aa: CASSNRGSTYEQYF; d_gene: TRBD1; v_gene: TRBV18; j_gene: TRBJ2-7
CDR3aa: CASSLVWWGYNEQFF; d_gene: NA; v_gene: TRBV7-8; j_gene: TRBJ2-1
CDR3aa: CASSLGHNGGEKLFF; d_gene: NA; v_gene: TRBV12-3/TRBV12-4; j_gene: TRBJ1-4
CDR3aa: CAWSVGTLNSPLHF; d_gene: NA; v_gene: TRBV30; j_gene: TRBJ1-6
CDR3aa: CASSLPSSGTQYF; d_gene: NA; v_gene: TRBV3-1; j_gene: TRBJ2-5
CDR3aa: CASSPARGGDTGELFF; d_gene: TRBD2; v_gene: TRBV28; j_gene: TRBJ2-2
CDR3aa: CAWSVTDTQYF; d_gene: NA; v_gene: TRBV30; j_gene: TRBJ2-3
CDR3aa: CASSQIHNLNTEAFF; d_gene: NA; v_gene: TRBV4-1; j_gene: TRBJ1-1
CDR3aa: CSVEVHEGGGGGYTF; d_gene: NA; v_gene: TRBV29-1; j_gene: TRBJ1-2
CDR3aa: CASSLALSGTDTQYF; d_gene: NA; v_gene: TRBV7-2; j_gene: TRBJ2-3
CDR3aa: CASSLIGQETQYF; d_gene: NA; v_gene: TRBV7-3; j_gene: TRBJ2-5